These 23 T cell receptor beta chains were all obtained from the same sample, sequenced in a study of blood T cell repertoires in COVID-19. Repertoires were generated with immunoSEQ multiplex PCR, while TCRdb's copy carries only in-frame clones and drops some. Of some 180,000 clones detected, 80% to 90% appear once; the ten largest clones hold roughly 2.7%. The sequenced sample consisted of peripheral blood. All receptors derive from a woman aged 80 or older with COVID-19, enrolled during active disease.

This clone was seen once. The CDR3 DNA is TGTGCCAGCCTACCAGGTTCCTACAATGAGCAGTTCTTC. It encodes CASLPGSYNEQFF. The V and J genes are TRBV18 and TRBJ2-1; the D is unclear. Trimming took off 8 bases at V and 1 base at J, with 9 bases between the two ends. Germline CDR1 reads KGHSH; CDR2 reads LQKENI. The CDR3 is 13 residues long.

The chain couples TRBV11-2 to TRBJ2-7, with TRBD2 matching 8 bases. This CDR3 spans 14 amino acids. CDR1 is SGHAT, CDR2 FQNNGV, per germline. V lost 2 bases to trimming and J lost 3 bases; unmatched junction nucleotides: 3. CDR3 sequence (DNA): TGTGCCAGCAGCTTAAGCGGGAGTGGCTACGAGCAGTACTTC. Translation gives CASSLSGSGYEQYF.

The gene calls are TRBV5-1 and TRBJ2-5, with 7 bases aligning to TRBD1. Germline trimming cut 6 bases from V and 5 bases from J; bases unmatched to any gene: 10. This CDR3 is 14 amino acids long. In germline, CDR1 is SGHRS, CDR2 YFSETQ. The CDR3 protein is CASTPGQIWETQYF. DNA of the CDR3: TGCGCCAGCACTCCGGGACAGATTTGGGAGACCCAGTACTTC.

The gene calls are TRBV5-1 and TRBJ2-2; maybe TRBD1 (6 bases). Per germline, CDR1 SGHRS and CDR2 YFSETQ. The length of the CDR3 is 15 residues. Between the trimmed V and J ends, which lost 2 bases and 0 bases, there was a span of 8 bases. This CDR3 reads CASSLRDTNTGELFF. The CDR3 DNA reads TGCGCCAGCAGCTTACGGGACACGAACACCGGGGAGCTGTTTTTT.

V is TRBV10-3 and J is TRBJ2-5; 8 nucleotides match TRBD1. Germline CDR1 is ENHRY and CDR2 is SYGVKD. Losses at the gene ends were 8 bases for V and 0 bases for J; bases not matched to a gene: 5. The CDR3 has 14 amino acids. The CDR3 sequence is CAIGGTGNQETQYF. CDR3 bases: TGTGCCATCGGAGGGACAGGCAACCAAGAGACCCAGTACTTC.

This clone has a single count. The chain couples TRBV25-1 to TRBJ2-3, with TRBD2 matching over 10 bases. Germline V CDR1 and CDR2: MGHDK, SYGVNS. This CDR3 contains 17 residues. Trimming removed 1 base from V and 2 bases from J; junction bases left unmatched: 6. CDR3 bases: TGTGCCAGCAGTGAATTAGGTAGCGGGGGGCCCACAGATACGCAGTATTTT. Encoded protein: CASSELGSGGPTDTQYF.

J is TRBJ1-6 and V is TRBV30; 9 nucleotides line up with TRBD1. J lost 8 bases, V lost 2 bases, and 1 base had no gene match. The CDR3 has 13 residues. In germline, CDR1 is GTSNPN, CDR2 SVGIG (reference sequence). This CDR3 is CAWSRDRDSPLHF. The DNA of the CDR3 is TGTGCCTGGAGTAGGGACAGGGATTCACCCCTCCACTTT.

The chain has TRBV18 and TRBJ2-7; 12 nucleotides agree with TRBD2. Germline-derived CDR1 and CDR2 are KGHSH and LQKENI. Trimming took 6 bases from V and 6 from J; bases not matched to a gene: 3. There are 13 residues in the CDR3. CDR3 loop: CASSASGGVEQYF. The CDR3 DNA reads TGTGCCAGCTCTGCTAGCGGGGGGGTCGAGCAGTACTTC. Full variable domain (outside the CDR3, taken from reference TRBV18 and TRBJ2-7): NAGVMQNPRHLVRRRGQEARLRCSPMKGHSHVYWYRQLPEEGLKFMVYLQKENIIDESGMPKERFSAEFPKEGPSILRIQQVVRGDSAAYFCASSASGGVEQYFGPGTRLTVT.

The chain couples TRBV12-5 to TRBJ2-7, with 8 nucleotides matching TRBD1. The J segment lost 2 bases and the V segment lost 3 bases, leaving 3 bases of the junction unmatched. The CDR3 spans 14 residues. Germline values: CDR1 LGHNT, CDR2 FRNRAP. CDR3 nucleotide sequence: TGTGCTAGTGGTTTTGGGACAGGTCCCTACGAGCAGTACTTC. Protein product: CASGFGTGPYEQYF.

Remarks on this clone: The identical CDR3 is also encoded by other nucleotide sequences in the sample. The genes are TRBV19 and TRBJ1-5, with TRBD1 matching over 10 bases. Germline-derived CDR1 and CDR2 are LNHDA and SQIVND (reference sequence). The CDR3 has 15 residues. V gave up 3 bases and J gave up 4 bases; unmatched junction bases: 3. For the CDR3, the DNA is TGTGCCAGTAGTATTTGGGGACAGGGGAATCAGCCCCAGCATTTT. Its translation: CASSIWGQGNQPQHF.

The gene calls are TRBV27 and TRBJ1-2; 11 bases fit TRBD1. V was pared by 3 bases and J by 9 bases, with 6 bases of the junction left unmatched. Germline V lookup: CDR1 MNHEY, CDR2 SMNVEV (reference sequence). The CDR3 loop spans 14 amino acids. The CDR3 reads CASSFGGQGASYTF. In DNA, the CDR3 is TGTGCCAGCAGTTTTGGAGGACAGGGGGCTAGCTACACCTTC.

This sequence joins TRBV18 and TRBJ2-2, with 9 bases fitting TRBD1. The CDR3 is 13 amino acids. Trimming at V came to 6 bases and at J to 6 bases, leaving 2 bases not matched to a gene. CDR1 and CDR2 from the germline V gene are KGHSH and LQKENI. CDR3 in DNA: TGTGCCAGCTCCCGACAGGGGGCCGGGGAGCTGTTTTTT. It encodes CASSRQGAGELFF.

CDR3 nucleotides: TGTGCCAGCAGTTCAAAATCGTCAGGATATGGCTACACCTTC. Amino acid sequence: CASSSKSSGYGYTF. The V call is TRBV27, the J call TRBJ1-2, with unresolved D. Germline assignment: CDR1 MNHEY and CDR2 SMNVEV (reference sequence). CDR3 size: 14 residues. The V end was cut by 4 bases, the J end by 5 bases, with 14 bases between.

The CDR3: CAWAGQVGQPQHF. CDR3 sequence (DNA): TGTGCCTGGGCCGGACAGGTCGGCCAGCCCCAGCATTTT. This chain joins TRBV30 and TRBJ1-5; 7 bases line up with TRBD1. CDR3 length equals 13 residues. V shed 5 bases and J 7 bases; nucleotides not matched to a gene: 8. The germline gives CDR1 GTSNPN, CDR2 SVGIG (reference sequence).

The sample holds one count of this clone. This CDR3 reads CASSLPGTAYEQYF. CDR3 sequence (DNA): TGCGCCAGCAGTTTACCCGGGACAGCCTACGAGCAGTACTTC. V and J are TRBV5-1 and TRBJ2-7, with 7 bases aligning to TRBD1. Per the germline V gene, CDR1 is SGHRS and CDR2 is YFSETQ. The CDR3 length is 14 residues. Losses at the gene ends were 5 bases for V and 2 bases for J; bases not matched to a gene: 7.

This clone has more than one count but fewer than ten. This chain uses TRBV5-1 with TRBJ1-2; maybe TRBD1 (5 bases). Germline-derived CDR1 and CDR2 are SGHRS and YFSETQ. V lost 4 bases and J 3 bases, leaving 16 bases between the germline ends. There are 15 residues in the CDR3. DNA for the CDR3: TGCGCCAGCAGCCTCATGCGGGGCGCTGACTATGGCTACACCTTC. Protein sequence: CASSLMRGADYGYTF.

The chain has TRBV18 and TRBJ2-3; no firm D call. CDR1 and CDR2 from the germline V gene are KGHSH and LQKENI. The V end was cut by 5 bases, the J end by 8 bases, with 20 bases between. The CDR3 is made up of 15 amino acids. CDR3 nucleotides: TGTGCCAGCTCAGCTCTAACCGGGTTGTTGAGTACGCAGTATTTT. This gives the protein CASSALTGLLSTQYF.

The chain carries TRBV6-5 and TRBJ2-5; TRBD1 matches 7 bases. V trimming: 8 bases; J trimming: 2 bases; junction bases outside the gene matches: 5. Germline CDR1 reads MNHEY; CDR2 reads SVGAGI. The CDR3 has 13 residues. CDR3 protein: CASLNRGQETQYF. CDR3 DNA sequence: TGTGCCAGCTTGAACAGGGGTCAAGAGACCCAGTACTTC.

As concerns this clone: Additional DNA sequences in this sample encode the identical CDR3. V and J are TRBV6-4 and TRBJ1-6; weak D call: TRBD1 (5 bases). The CDR3 runs to 13 residues. V was cut by 6 bases and J by 7 bases, with 10 bases left in between. CDR1 and CDR2 from the germline V gene are MRHNA and SNTAGT. CDR3 sequence (DNA): TGTGCCAGCAGCCCCGACAGAAATTCACCCCTCCACTTT. Translated: CASSPDRNSPLHF.

The V call is TRBV2, the J call TRBJ2-1; D ambiguous. The CDR3 is 12 residues long. CDR1 and CDR2 (germline): SNHLY, FYNNEI. V was shortened by 8 bases and J by 7 bases, with 12 bases between the two germline ends. The CDR3 reads CASCLESNEQFF. CDR3 bases: TGTGCCAGCTGCCTCGAGTCTAATGAGCAGTTCTTC.

The chain joins TRBV10-3 to TRBJ2-7; 8 bases agree with TRBD1. The junction had 12 bases not matched to a gene; V was cut back by 6 bases and J by 5 bases. The V gene's germline CDR1 is ENHRY and CDR2 SYGVKD. The CDR3 contains 15 residues. The CDR3 sequence: CAISQNLDRAHEQYF. The CDR3 DNA reads as TGTGCCATCAGCCAAAATTTGGACAGGGCCCACGAGCAGTACTTC.

The chain links TRBV5-1 to TRBJ1-1; D call uncertain. The CDR3 is 13 residues long. V gave up 1 base and J gave up 3 bases, with 7 bases separating them. Germline assignment: CDR1 SGHRS and CDR2 YFSETQ. The CDR3 sequence is CASSLTQDTEAFF. CDR3 coding DNA: TGCGCCAGCAGCTTGACCCAGGACACTGAAGCTTTCTTT. Full variable domain (rest looked up from reference TRBV5-1 and TRBJ1-1): KAGVTQTPRYLIKTRGQQVTLSCSPISGHRSVSWYQQTPGQGLQFLFEYFSETQRNKGNFPGRFSGRQFSNSRSEMNVSTLELGDSALYLCASSLTQDTEAFFGQGTRLTVV.

V and J are TRBV10-3 and TRBJ2-3; 8 positions match TRBD2. There are 16 residues in the CDR3. Germline CDR1 reads ENHRY; CDR2 reads SYGVKD. The V gene end was trimmed by 5 bases and the J gene end by 1 base; junction bases not matched to a gene: 8. The CDR3 loop reads CAISPHSGGGTDTQYF. The CDR3 coding sequence is TGTGCCATCAGTCCACACAGCGGGGGTGGCACAGATACGCAGTATTTT.